The T cell receptor (beta chain) under discussion was sequenced for a study of blood T cell repertoires in COVID-19. The CDR3 loop spans 15 amino acids. The germline CDR1 and CDR2 sequences are SNHLY and FYNNEI. V was trimmed by 6 bases and J by 3 bases, leaving 17 bases between them. Some clones are missing from TCRdb's copy, which holds only in-frame ones; the method was immunoSEQ multiplex PCR. Here the sample spans about 300,000 clones, about 91% being singletons. The chain joins TRBV2 to TRBJ2-5, with D possibly TRBD1 on 6 matching bases. Sequencing used peripheral blood. This receptor was obtained from a woman between 25 and 40 years old who had recovered from COVID-19. The CDR3 DNA reads TGTGCCAGCAGGGAGCCCAGGGGCGAAGAAGAGACCCAGTACTTC. It encodes CASREPRGEEETQYF.